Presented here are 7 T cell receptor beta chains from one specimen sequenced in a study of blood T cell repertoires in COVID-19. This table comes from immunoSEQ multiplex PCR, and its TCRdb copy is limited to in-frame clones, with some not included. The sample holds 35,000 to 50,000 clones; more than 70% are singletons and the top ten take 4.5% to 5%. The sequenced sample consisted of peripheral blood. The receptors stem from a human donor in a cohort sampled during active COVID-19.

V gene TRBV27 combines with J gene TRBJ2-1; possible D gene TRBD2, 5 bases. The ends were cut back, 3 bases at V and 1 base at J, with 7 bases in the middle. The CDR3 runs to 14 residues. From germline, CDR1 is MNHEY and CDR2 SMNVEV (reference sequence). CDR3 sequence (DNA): TGTGCCAGCAGTTTTCGGGGATCCTACAATGAGCAGTTCTTC. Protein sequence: CASSFRGSYNEQFF.

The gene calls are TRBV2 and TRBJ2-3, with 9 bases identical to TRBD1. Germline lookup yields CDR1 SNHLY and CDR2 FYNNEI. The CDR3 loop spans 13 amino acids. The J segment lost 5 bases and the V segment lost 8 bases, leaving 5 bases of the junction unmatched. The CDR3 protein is CASAGQGGDTQYF. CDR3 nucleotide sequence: TGTGCCAGCGCGGGACAGGGTGGAGATACGCAGTATTTT.

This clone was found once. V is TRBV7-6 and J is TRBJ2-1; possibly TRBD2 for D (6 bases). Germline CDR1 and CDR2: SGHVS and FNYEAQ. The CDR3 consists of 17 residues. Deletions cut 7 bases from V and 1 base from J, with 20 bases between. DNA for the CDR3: TGTGCCAGCACACTCCCACAAGGGGAGGTGTCCTACAATGAGCAGTTCTTC. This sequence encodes CASTLPQGEVSYNEQFF.

The CDR3 sequence: CASRPGLAGGEQFF. The CDR3 region has the DNA TGTGCCAGCAGACCGGGACTAGCGGGGGGGGAGCAGTTCTTC. This rearrangement joins TRBV27 to TRBJ2-1; TRBD2 matches 16 bases. The V gene end was trimmed by 6 bases and the J gene end by 10 bases; junction bases not matched to a gene: 3. CDR3 length: 14 residues. Germline values: CDR1 MNHEY, CDR2 SMNVEV (reference sequence).

The CDR3 is CASSPRTGSGEKLFF. CDR3 bases: TGTGCCAGCAGTCCCCGGACAGGGAGCGGTGAAAAACTGTTTTTT. The chain recombines TRBV27 with TRBJ1-4; 8 bases align to TRBD1. The trim removed 5 bases at V and 7 bases at J, leaving 9 bases unmatched. This CDR3 comprises 15 residues. CDR1 is MNHEY, CDR2 SMNVEV, per germline (reference sequence).

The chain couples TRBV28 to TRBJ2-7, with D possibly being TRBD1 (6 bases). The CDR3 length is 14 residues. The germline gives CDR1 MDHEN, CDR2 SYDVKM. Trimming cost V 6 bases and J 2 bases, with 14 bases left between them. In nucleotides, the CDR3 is TGTGCCAGCAGAAGGGACACAACGACCTACGAGCAGTACTTC. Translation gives CASRRDTTTYEQYF.

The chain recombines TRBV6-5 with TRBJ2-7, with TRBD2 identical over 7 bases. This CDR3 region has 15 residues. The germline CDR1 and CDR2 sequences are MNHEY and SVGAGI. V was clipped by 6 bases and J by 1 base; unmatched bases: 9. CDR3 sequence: CASSQSGTLSYEQYF. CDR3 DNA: TGTGCCAGCAGCCAAAGCGGGACCCTTTCCTACGAGCAGTACTTC.